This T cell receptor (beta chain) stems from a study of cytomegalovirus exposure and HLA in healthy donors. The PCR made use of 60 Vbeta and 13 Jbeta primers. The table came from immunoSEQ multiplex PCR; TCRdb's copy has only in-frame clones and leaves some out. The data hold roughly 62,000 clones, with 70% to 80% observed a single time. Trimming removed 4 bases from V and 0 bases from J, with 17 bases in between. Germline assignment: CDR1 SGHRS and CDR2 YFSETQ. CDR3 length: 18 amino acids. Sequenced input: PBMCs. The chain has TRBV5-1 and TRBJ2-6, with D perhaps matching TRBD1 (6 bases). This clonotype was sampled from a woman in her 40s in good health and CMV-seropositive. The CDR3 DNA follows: TGCGCCAGCAGCCCGGACAGCACCCTAGGCTCTGGGGCCAACGTCCTGACTTTC. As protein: CASSPDSTLGSGANVLTF.